The 21 T cell receptor beta chains below come from one sample, sequenced in a study of T cells in Graves' hyperthyroidism and ophthalmopathy. TCR beta CDR3 region amplification was performed from RNA transcripts. In the first-round RT-PCR of the TCR CDR3, the HTBI primer set was used. TCRdb itself ran the multiplex PCR reads through MiXCR, one entry per CDR3 protein. The repertoire holds about 420,000 distinct CDR3 sequences, with 12% to 15% as singletons. Sequenced sample: blood. These receptors originate from a woman aged 18-29 years with Graves' hyperthyroidism.

This clonotype was observed many times. The chain carries TRBV6-1 and TRBJ2-7, with unresolved D. V lost 2 bases and J lost 0, with 8 bases in between. Germline V gene lookup returns CDR1 MNHNS and CDR2 SASEGT. This CDR3 contains 14 residues. CDR3 sequence: CASSERASSYEQYF. Here the CDR3 DNA reads TGTGCCAGCAGTGAAAGGGCAAGCTCCTACGAGCAGTACTTC.

The gene calls are TRBV20-1 and TRBJ2-1, with 9 bases identical to TRBD2. CDR1 DFQATT and CDR2 SNEGSKA come from the germline V gene (reference sequence). Losses at the gene ends were 4 bases for V and 7 bases for J; bases not matched to a gene: 11. This CDR3 comprises 15 residues. Here the CDR3 reads CSATVASGDLNEQFF. In nucleotides, the CDR3 is TGCAGTGCTACGGTGGCTAGCGGGGATCTAAATGAGCAGTTCTTC.

This clonotype was seen at least ten times. The V and J genes are TRBV28 and TRBJ1-2; the D is unclear. This CDR3 contains 12 residues. Germline CDR1 and CDR2: MDHEN and SYDVKM. The V gene lost 2 bases and the J gene lost 5 bases, with 6 bases spanning the gap. CDR3 in amino acids: CASSLRQYGYTF. The CDR3 nucleotides are TGTGCCAGCAGTTTAAGGCAGTATGGCTACACCTTC.

Ten or more counts support this clonotype. This chain joins TRBV6-1 and TRBJ2-3; D not resolved. Germline CDR1 is MNHNS and CDR2 is SASEGT. The CDR3 consists of 16 residues. V was shortened by 5 bases and J by 7 bases, with 22 bases between the two germline ends. DNA for the CDR3: TGTGCCAGCAGTTCCTTCCTAGACCGATCCGCAAATACGCAGTATTTT. It translates to CASSSFLDRSANTQYF.

This clonotype was observed many times. The genes are TRBV12-3 or TRBV12-4 and TRBJ1-2; D is perhaps TRBD1 (6 bases). The V end was cut by 3 bases, the J end by 6 bases, with 11 bases between. CDR3 length: 13 residues. The DNA of the CDR3 is TGTGCCAGCAGTTTCAACAGGGAGGATGGCTACACCTTC. Protein: CASSFNREDGYTF.

V gene TRBV27 combines with J gene TRBJ2-7, with D possibly being TRBD1 or TRBD2 (5 bases each). Germline assignment: CDR1 MNHEY and CDR2 SMNVEV (reference sequence). The CDR3 covers 13 residues. V was shortened by 5 bases and J by 3 bases, with 11 bases between the two germline ends. CDR3 in DNA: TGTGCCAGCAGTCGGGACGGAAACTACGAGCAGTACTTC. Its translation is CASSRDGNYEQYF.

In regard to this clonotype: A read error may be the cause here, since a much bigger clone is one base away. This chain connects TRBV12-3 or TRBV12-4 to TRBJ1-5; 7 bases align to TRBD1. The CDR3 covers 14 residues. The chain's CDR3 is CASNLSGGDQPQHF. In nucleotides, the CDR3 is TGTGCCAGCAATTTATCAGGGGGGGATCAGCCCCAGCATTTT.

The V gene is TRBV7-2, the J gene TRBJ1-3; D perhaps matches TRBD1 (5 bases). In germline, CDR1 is SGHTA, CDR2 FQGNSA. Trimming shortened V by 5 bases and J by 0 bases, and 11 bases separated the two germline ends. The CDR3 consists of 15 residues. The CDR3: CASSPRGPSGNTIYF. DNA of the CDR3: TGTGCCAGCAGCCCCCGGGGACCCTCTGGAAACACCATATATTTT.

This clonotype was counted many times. The V and J genes are TRBV12-3 or TRBV12-4 and TRBJ2-5; D possibly corresponds to TRBD1 (5 bases). The CDR3 is 14 residues long. The V end was cut by 3 bases, the J end by 2 bases, with 10 bases between. As DNA, the CDR3 is TGTGCCAGCAGTTTTTTCAGGGATCAAGAGACCCAGTACTTC. Protein sequence: CASSFFRDQETQYF.

This rearrangement joins TRBV4-1 to TRBJ1-1; 7 bases fit TRBD1. Germline V gene lookup returns CDR1 MGHRA and CDR2 YSYEKL. V was pared by 1 base and J by 6 bases, with 11 bases of the junction left unmatched. The CDR3 totals 16 residues. CDR3 sequence (DNA): TGCGCCAGCAGCCAAGGCACAAGGACAGGTGGGTCTGAAGCTTTCTTT. Translated: CASSQGTRTGGSEAFF.

Many counts were recorded for this clonotype. The V and J genes are TRBV3-1 and TRBJ1-6; TRBD1 is a possible D gene (5 bases). Trimming took 0 bases from V and 8 from J, leaving 11 bases between them. The CDR3 covers 15 residues. The germline gives CDR1 LGHDT, CDR2 YNNKEL (reference sequence). The CDR3 loop reads CASSQESLGHSPLHF. CDR3 DNA: TGTGCCAGCAGCCAAGAAAGTCTGGGGCATTCACCCCTCCACTTT.

This clonotype was seen repeatedly, ten times or more. In DNA form, the CDR3 reads TGTGCCAGCAGCCAAGATAACAAACAGAACACCGGGGAGCTGTTTTTT. Encoded protein: CASSQDNKQNTGELFF. J is TRBJ2-2 and V is TRBV3-1; D is unclear. In germline, CDR1 is LGHDT, CDR2 YNNKEL (reference sequence). CDR3 length: 16 residues. Trimming cost V 0 bases and J 1 base, with 9 bases left between them.

This clonotype was recorded many times. This sequence joins TRBV6-1 and TRBJ2-6, with D unresolved. CDR3 size: 14 residues. Germline V gene sequence: CDR1 MNHNS, CDR2 SASEGT. Trimming shortened V by 8 bases and J by 1 base, and 9 bases separated the two germline ends. Here the CDR3 DNA reads TGTGCCAGCTTAAGAGTGTCTGGGGCCAACGTCCTGACTTTC. Translation gives CASLRVSGANVLTF.

This clonotype occurred many times. J is TRBJ1-1 and V is TRBV30, with 9 positions matching TRBD1. J gave up 0 bases and V 3 bases, and 5 bases lay outside the gene matches. Per germline, CDR1 GTSNPN and CDR2 SVGIG (reference sequence). There are 15 residues in the CDR3. CDR3 in DNA: TGTGCCTGGAGGCGCGGGACAGGGATGAACACTGAAGCTTTCTTT. It specifies CAWRRGTGMNTEAFF.

This clonotype was counted ten times or more. The CDR3 DNA is TGTGCCTGGAGTAATCTCGGGGGGGGCTCTGACAATCAGCCCCAGCATTTT. It specifies CAWSNLGGGSDNQPQHF. The chain combines TRBV30 with TRBJ1-5; D might be TRBD1 (6 bases). The CDR3 has 17 residues. The germline V gene encodes CDR1 GTSNPN and CDR2 SVGIG (reference sequence). Trimming removed 2 bases from V and 3 bases from J, with 20 bases in between.

Many counts were recorded for this clonotype. J is TRBJ1-4 and V is TRBV5-1; unclear D gene. Trimming removed 0 bases at V and 8 bases at J, with 11 bases between. Germline V CDR1 and CDR2: SGHRS, YFSETQ. CDR3 length: 14 amino acids. This CDR3 is CASSLDVAEEKLFF. For the CDR3, the DNA is TGCGCCAGCAGCTTGGACGTCGCTGAGGAAAAACTGTTTTTT.

This clonotype showed up just a few times. The chain joins TRBV2 to TRBJ2-5, with 8 bases identical to TRBD2. Looked up from germline, CDR1 is SNHLY and CDR2 is FYNNEI. CDR3 length equals 15 residues. The J segment lost 2 bases and the V segment lost 7 bases, leaving 9 bases of the junction unmatched. CDR3 in DNA: TGTGCCAGCATCATCCGGGGGGGCCCTCAAGAGACCCAGTACTTC. This translates into CASIIRGGPQETQYF.

This clonotype showed up just a few times. The chain links TRBV30 to TRBJ1-5; D perhaps matches TRBD1 (5 bases). CDR3 length: 13 amino acids. Germline V gene lookup returns CDR1 GTSNPN and CDR2 SVGIG (reference sequence). The V gene lost 2 bases and the J gene lost 6 bases, with 11 bases spanning the gap. The CDR3 nucleotides are TGTGCCTGGAGTTCGGGGGTAGGTCAGCCCCAGCATTTT. This codes for CAWSSGVGQPQHF.

As regards this clonotype: This may stem from a read error, because a much larger clone lies one nucleotide away. CDR3 region: CASSHRGSGYEQFF. For the CDR3, the DNA is TGTGCCAGCAGCCACAGGGGCAGCGGCTACGAGCAGTTCTTC. The chain links TRBV27 to TRBJ2-7, with TRBD1 identical over 7 bases. The J call could be wrong; TRBJ2-1 is a better fit for the DNA end. Germline CDR1 and CDR2: MNHEY and SMNVEV (reference sequence). The CDR3 sequence is 14 residues long.

As DNA, the CDR3 is TGTGCCAGTAGTATATGGGCAGGGGGGGGCAATCAGCCCCAGCATTTT. Translation: CASSIWAGGGNQPQHF. This chain uses TRBV19 with TRBJ1-5, with 7 nucleotides matching TRBD1. The CDR3 has 16 amino acids. Germline CDR1 and CDR2: LNHDA and SQIVND (reference sequence). Unmatched junction bases numbered 6, after V lost 2 bases and J lost 2 bases.

This clonotype occurred a few times. The chain is built from TRBV19 and TRBJ2-1; D is undetermined. The CDR3 has 12 amino acids. Deletions cut 3 bases from V and 4 bases from J, with 4 bases between. Germline V lookup: CDR1 LNHDA, CDR2 SQIVND (reference sequence). The DNA for the CDR3 is TGTGCCAGTAGTATCGGTTACAATGAGCAGTTCTTC. Protein product: CASSIGYNEQFF. The entire variable domain, with the rest obtained from reference TRBV19 and TRBJ2-1, is as follows: DGGITQSPKYLFRKEGQNVTLSCEQNLNHDAMYWYRQDPGQGLRLIYYSQIVNDFQKGDIAEGYSVSREKKESFPLTVTSAQKNPTAFYLCASSIGYNEQFFGPGTRLTVL.